This T cell receptor beta chain stems from a study of blood T cell repertoires in COVID-19. Under the authors' procedure: Reference gene primer amplification yielded estimated nucleated cell counts. Only in-frame clones appear in the TCRdb table, and some are missing; sequencing was by immunoSEQ multiplex PCR. V and J calls and clone size are as listed in that table; D and trimming were resolved from the DNA. The table has under 95,000 clones, approximately 85% seen once. This CDR3 spans 14 amino acids. V shed 3 bases and J shed 0 bases, with 6 bases lying between them. Per the germline V gene, CDR1 is SNHLY and CDR2 is FYNNEI.

The clonotype comes from a man aged 45-65 years with COVID-19, enrolled during active disease. The genes are TRBV2 and TRBJ1-5; no reliable D call. Sequencing was performed on peripheral blood. CDR3 DNA sequence: TGTGCCAGCAGTGAGAGGGATAGCAATCAGCCCCAGCATTTT. This sequence encodes CASSERDSNQPQHF. Drawing the rest from reference TRBV2 and TRBJ1-5, the complete variable domain is EPEVTQTPSHQVTQMGQEVILRCVPISNHLYFYWYRQILGQKVEFLVSFYNNEISEKSEIFDDQFSVERPDGSNFTLKIRSTKLEDSAMYFCASSERDSNQPQHFGDGTRLSIL.